What follows is one TCR beta chain and its context. These data come from a study of blood T cell repertoires in COVID-19. Study at large: T cells, B-cell-depleted T cells, or PBMCs supplied cDNA or gDNA.

Some clones are missing from TCRdb's copy, which holds only in-frame ones; the method was immunoSEQ multiplex PCR. The sample records about 300,000 clones, approximately 90% being singletons. CDR1 PRHDT and CDR2 FYEKMQ come from the germline V gene (reference sequence). V was pared by 5 bases and J by 15 bases, with 7 bases of the junction left unmatched. The CDR3 loop spans 12 amino acids. Input material: peripheral blood. The TCR originated in a woman aged 30 to 39 who had recovered from COVID-19. The chain uses TRBV13 and TRBJ2-1, with TRBD2 matching over 10 bases. The CDR3: CASSPSGGAGFF. In DNA form, the CDR3 reads TGTGCCAGCAGCCCGAGCGGGGGGGCGGGGTTCTTC.